The 31 T cell receptor beta chains below come from one sample, sequenced in a study of T cells in Graves' hyperthyroidism and ophthalmopathy. Amplified regions were TCR beta CDR3 sequences from RNA transcripts. RT-PCR in the first round (using the HTBI primer set) targeted the TCR CDR3. Using its own MiXCR run on the multiplex PCR reads, TCRdb lists one record per CDR3 protein. The profile shows hundreds of thousands of distinct CDR3 sequences, 14% of them singletons. Sequenced: blood. Receptor source: a woman younger than 35 with Graves' hyperthyroidism.

V gene TRBV14 combines with J gene TRBJ2-5; D uncertain. Between the trimmed V and J ends, which lost 4 bases and 0 bases, there was a span of 12 bases. The germline V gene has CDR1 SGHDN and CDR2 FVKESK. The CDR3 has 15 amino acids. In nucleotides, the CDR3 is TGTGCCAGCAGCCCCGACCTGGGTTACCAAGAGACCCAGTACTTC. Protein: CASSPDLGYQETQYF.

This clonotype was counted ten times or more. The V call is TRBV15, the J call TRBJ1-1; possibly TRBD1 for D (6 bases). V lost 0 bases and J 6 bases, leaving 17 bases between the germline ends. The CDR3 sequence is 16 residues long. The V gene's germline CDR1 is LNHNV and CDR2 YYDKDF (reference sequence). The CDR3 region is CATSRDGDTRPPEAFF. The CDR3 DNA follows: TGTGCCACCAGCAGAGATGGGGACACCCGACCCCCTGAAGCTTTCTTT.

The chain couples TRBV11-3 to TRBJ1-5, with a weak D call TRBD1 (5 bases). Germline V gene sequence: CDR1 SGHNT, CDR2 YENEEA. The CDR3 sequence is 19 residues long. V was cut by 0 bases and J by 0 bases, with 18 bases left in between. The CDR3 reads CASSLDFRRGGVSNQPQHF. DNA of the CDR3: TGTGCCAGCAGCTTAGACTTCCGACGGGGGGGGGTTAGCAATCAGCCCCAGCATTTT.

Comment on this clonotype: One base away lies a much larger clone, so this may be a sequencing read error. The chain joins TRBV7-9 to TRBJ2-3, with a tentative D call TRBD2 (6 bases). Germline V gene sequence: CDR1 SEHNR, CDR2 FQNEAQ (reference sequence). V was trimmed by 5 bases and J by 6 bases, leaving 21 bases between them. The CDR3 is 16 amino acids. The CDR3 DNA sequence: TGTGCCAGCAGCCCGGGGACTGGCAGCCGGCGGGATACGCAGTATTTT. Its protein product is CASSPGTGSRRDTQYF.

The chain has TRBV5-5 and TRBJ1-2, with D hard to call. Trimming left V 0 bases short and J 8 bases short, with 11 bases between. This CDR3 is 13 amino acids long. Germline assignment: CDR1 SGHKS and CDR2 YYEKEE (reference sequence). CDR3 sequence reads: CASSLGLEAGYTF. CDR3 DNA sequence: TGTGCCAGCAGCTTGGGTCTGGAGGCCGGCTACACCTTC.

The rearrangement uses TRBV19 and TRBJ1-3, with D possibly being TRBD1 (6 bases). V was cut by 11 bases and J by 4 bases, with 18 bases left in between. CDR1 is LNHDA, CDR2 SQIVND, per germline (reference sequence). The CDR3 has 14 residues. CDR3 region: CACLSPGTGNTIYF. As DNA, the CDR3 is TGTGCCTGCCTTAGTCCTGGGACAGGAAACACCATATATTTT.

This clonotype was counted ten times or more. The rearrangement joins TRBV7-2 to TRBJ2-4, with TRBD1 identical over 7 bases. V gave up 4 bases and J gave up 6 bases; unmatched junction bases: 6. The CDR3 is 14 amino acids. Germline V lookup: CDR1 SGHTA, CDR2 FQGNSA. CDR3 DNA sequence: TGTGCCAGCAGCTCGGGGACAGCGACAAACATTCAGTACTTC. As protein: CASSSGTATNIQYF.

This clonotype was counted at least ten times. The rearrangement links TRBV28 to TRBJ2-1, with 8 bases lining up with TRBD2. The germline V gene encodes CDR1 MDHEN and CDR2 SYDVKM. This CDR3 is 18 amino acids long. The V segment lost 1 base and the J segment 9 bases; nucleotides outside the gene matches: 17. Here the CDR3 reads CASSLLGYRASGHREQFF. CDR3 bases: TGTGCCAGCAGTTTATTAGGGTATCGGGCTAGCGGGCACCGTGAGCAGTTCTTC.

The sample holds many counts of this clonotype. The CDR3 bases are TGTGCCTGGAGATGGGGGCCGTCCCGAAACTATGGCTACACCTTC. This sequence encodes CAWRWGPSRNYGYTF. J is TRBJ1-2 and V is TRBV30; D possibly corresponds to TRBD1 (6 bases). Trimming pared 3 bases from V and 2 bases from J, leaving 16 bases between. The CDR3 loop spans 15 amino acids. Germline-derived CDR1 and CDR2 are GTSNPN and SVGIG (reference sequence).

This clonotype was detected ten times or more. The chain combines TRBV11-2 with TRBJ1-2, with 7 bases matching TRBD1. The length of the CDR3 is 14 residues. After removal of 2 bases from V and 7 bases from J, the junction contained 7 bases not matched to a gene. Germline lookup yields CDR1 SGHAT and CDR2 FQNNGV. The CDR3 protein is CASSLTRQGGGYTF. As DNA, the CDR3 is TGTGCCAGCAGCTTAACGAGGCAGGGGGGTGGCTACACCTTC.

This sequence joins TRBV4-2 and TRBJ2-7; tentatively, D is TRBD1 or TRBD2 (6 bases each). There are 17 residues in the CDR3. Trimming cost V 3 bases and J 2 bases, with 20 bases left between them. CDR1 and CDR2 (germline): LGHNA, YNFKEQ. The CDR3 DNA follows: TGTGCCAGCAGCCAGGGATGGAGGGGGAGATTTCCCTACGAGCAGTACTTC. Translating it yields CASSQGWRGRFPYEQYF.

This clonotype was observed many times. V gene TRBV30 combines with J gene TRBJ2-5, with 13 bases aligning to TRBD2. The J segment lost 3 bases and the V segment lost 3 bases, leaving 1 base of the junction unmatched. Germline V gene data show CDR1 as GTSNPN and CDR2 as SVGIG (reference sequence). The CDR3 runs 14 residues. As DNA, the CDR3 is TGTGCCTGGAGACTAGCGGGAGGGAAAGAGACCCAGTACTTC. Translation gives CAWRLAGGKETQYF.

The table lists this clonotype with many counts. The chain carries TRBV20-1 and TRBJ2-1, with 12 bases aligning to TRBD2. The CDR3 is made up of 15 amino acids. V dropped 4 bases and J dropped 7; count of bases not matched to a gene: 8. The germline V gene has CDR1 DFQATT and CDR2 SNEGSKA (reference sequence). The CDR3, as DNA: TGCAGTGCTATGCTAGCGGGAGGGCCTAGGAATGAGCAGTTCTTC. As protein: CSAMLAGGPRNEQFF.

This clonotype was seen many times. The gene calls are TRBV6-1 and TRBJ2-7; 11 bases line up with TRBD1. Germline V lookup: CDR1 MNHNS, CDR2 SASEGT. After removal of 6 bases from V and 4 bases from J, the junction contained 8 bases not matched to a gene. The CDR3 runs 15 residues. The CDR3 reads CASSAPGQGGYEQYF. The CDR3 nucleotides read TGTGCCAGCAGCGCACCGGGACAGGGGGGTTACGAGCAGTACTTC.

The sample holds a few counts of this clonotype. This chain connects TRBV27 to TRBJ1-4; possible D gene TRBD1, 5 bases. CDR1 is MNHEY, CDR2 SMNVEV, per germline (reference sequence). V was pared by 6 bases and J by 6 bases, with 14 bases between. This CDR3 contains 14 residues. The CDR3 region is CASSHQGSDEKLFF. In nucleotides, the CDR3 is TGTGCCAGCAGCCACCAGGGTTCGGATGAAAAACTGTTTTTT.

This clonotype was observed a handful of times. The chain joins TRBV7-8 to TRBJ2-3, with no clear D. The CDR3 has 16 amino acids. Germline V gene lookup returns CDR1 SGHVS and CDR2 FQNEAQ. The ends were cut back, 5 bases at V and 5 bases at J, with 20 bases in the middle. The CDR3 protein is CASSPLWGKEKDTQYF. In nucleotides, the CDR3 is TGTGCCAGCAGCCCTCTATGGGGAAAGGAAAAAGATACGCAGTATTTT.

Many counts were recorded for this clonotype. The chain links TRBV28 to TRBJ2-1; 14 bases match TRBD2. Germline loops: CDR1 MDHEN, CDR2 SYDVKM. V shed 3 bases, J shed 7 bases, and the junction held 26 bases outside the gene matches. CDR3 length equals 23 residues. In DNA form, the CDR3 reads TGTGCCAGCAGTTTCCCATTCCCGCCAGGCTTTGAGGGACTAGCGGGAGCTGGGAATGAGCAGTTCTTC. Translated: CASSFPFPPGFEGLAGAGNEQFF.

Many counts were recorded for this clonotype. The chain couples TRBV12-3 or TRBV12-4 to TRBJ1-1, with 7 positions matching TRBD1. Trimming at V came to 6 bases and at J to 10 bases, leaving 5 bases not matched to a gene. The CDR3 sequence is 11 residues long. The chain's CDR3 is CASSPRGAAFF. Written as DNA, the CDR3 is TGTGCCAGCAGCCCCAGGGGGGCAGCTTTCTTT.

This clonotype was seen a handful of times. This chain joins TRBV5-1 and TRBJ2-3, with D unresolved. CDR1 and CDR2 from the germline V gene are SGHRS and YFSETQ. This CDR3 is 16 amino acids long. V was clipped by 0 bases and J by 2 bases, with 13 bases between them. The chain's CDR3 is CASSLAGLRNTDTQYF. CDR3 DNA sequence: TGCGCCAGCAGCTTGGCCGGGTTGCGGAACACAGATACGCAGTATTTT. Drawing the rest from reference TRBV5-1 and TRBJ2-3, the complete variable domain is KAGVTQTPRYLIKTRGQQVTLSCSPISGHRSVSWYQQTPGQGLQFLFEYFSETQRNKGNFPGRFSGRQFSNSRSEMNVSTLELGDSALYLCASSLAGLRNTDTQYFGPGTRLTVL.

This clonotype was seen many times. The chain links TRBV28 to TRBJ2-7, with D perhaps being TRBD1 or TRBD2 (5 bases each). The V gene's germline CDR1 is MDHEN and CDR2 SYDVKM. Trimming shortened V by 10 bases and J by 5 bases, and 15 bases separated the two germline ends. This CDR3 spans 12 amino acids. The CDR3 coding sequence is TGTGCCATAGGGACCTCGGGGAACGAGCAGTACTTC. This sequence encodes CAIGTSGNEQYF. Using reference TRBV28 and TRBJ2-7 for the parts outside the CDR3, the full variable domain is DVKVTQSSRYLVKRTGEKVFLECVQDMDHENMFWYRQDPGLGLRLIYFSYDVKMKEKGDIPEGYSVSREKKERFSLILESASTNQTSMYLCAIGTSGNEQYFGPGTRLTVT.

In this sample, this clonotype turned up a few times. This chain joins TRBV5-8 and TRBJ1-2; TRBD1 agrees at 8 bases. CDR3 length: 14 amino acids. The V and J ends lost 6 bases and 4 bases, in that order; junction bases with no gene match: 8. Germline V gene sequence: CDR1 SGHTS, CDR2 YDEGEE. The CDR3 here is CASIMTGVFYGYTF. The DNA for the CDR3 is TGTGCCAGCATAATGACAGGGGTATTCTATGGCTACACCTTC.

The rearrangement joins TRBV7-9 to TRBJ2-7; 11 bases are shared with TRBD1. There are 16 residues in the CDR3. Losses at the gene ends were 5 bases for V and 5 bases for J; bases not matched to a gene: 11. The germline V gene has CDR1 SEHNR and CDR2 FQNEAQ (reference sequence). Written as DNA, the CDR3 is TGTGCCAGCAGCCGAACGAGGACAGGGGGCCCGGACGAGCAGTACTTC. Translated: CASSRTRTGGPDEQYF.

This clonotype occurred many times. The DNA of the CDR3 is TGTGCCAGTAGTGGCCCCGGACGAAATGAGCAGTTCTTC. It codes for CASSGPGRNEQFF. The genes are TRBV19 and TRBJ2-1, with D uncertain. Trimming removed 5 bases from V and 7 bases from J, with 12 bases in between. Germline V gene sequence: CDR1 LNHDA, CDR2 SQIVND (reference sequence). The CDR3 sequence is 13 residues long.

This clonotype has a count of ten or more. The chain combines TRBV6-1 with TRBJ2-7; TRBD2 matches at 11 bases. Germline CDR1 is MNHNS and CDR2 is SASEGT. V gave up 3 bases and J gave up 3 bases; unmatched junction bases: 4. The CDR3 runs to 15 residues. The CDR3 loop is CASSEGTSGYYEQYF. The CDR3 DNA is TGTGCCAGCAGTGAGGGGACTAGCGGATACTACGAGCAGTACTTC.

The chain joins TRBV3-1 to TRBJ2-2, with TRBD2 matching over 7 bases. The CDR3 loop spans 15 amino acids. The ends lost 3 bases at V and 1 base at J; junction bases unmatched: 2. CDR1 and CDR2 from the germline V gene are LGHDT and YNNKEL (reference sequence). CDR3 sequence: CASSHKRENTGELFF. In DNA, the CDR3 is TGTGCCAGCAGCCACAAGCGGGAGAACACCGGGGAGCTGTTTTTT.

With regard to this clonotype: This sequence may be a read error, since a much larger clone differs from it by one base. Since the CDR3 does not end with the conserved phenylalanine or tryptophan, this likely comes from a read error. The CDR3 region is CASSHVRNYGYTL. DNA for the CDR3: TGTGCCAGCAGCCATGTGCGTAACTATGGCTACACCTTA. The chain combines TRBV3-1 with TRBJ1-2; D is undetermined. Germline CDR1 is LGHDT and CDR2 is YNNKEL (reference sequence). Between the trimmed V and J ends, which lost 3 bases and 1 base, there was a span of 6 bases. This CDR3 region has 13 residues.

This sequence joins TRBV7-9 and TRBJ1-4; TRBD1 is a possible D gene (5 bases). Germline CDR1 SEHNR, CDR2 FQNEAQ (reference sequence). V lost 5 bases and J 8 bases, leaving 21 bases between the germline ends. This CDR3 region has 16 residues. Here the CDR3 reads CASSPTLQGGDEKLFF. The CDR3 DNA sequence: TGTGCCAGCAGCCCTACCCTTCAGGGAGGAGACGAAAAACTGTTTTTT. Full variable domain (missing parts from reference TRBV7-9 and TRBJ1-4): DTGVSQNPRHKITKRGQNVTFRCDPISEHNRLYWYRQTLGQGPEFLTYFQNEAQLEKSRLLSDRFSAERPKGSFSTLEIQRTEQGDSAMYLCASSPTLQGGDEKLFFGSGTQLSVL.

This sequence joins TRBV29-1 and TRBJ2-1; no firm D call. CDR1 is SQVTM and CDR2 is ANQGSEA in the germline V gene. This CDR3 spans 14 amino acids. Trimming took off 1 base at V and 1 base at J, with 8 bases between the two ends. For the CDR3, the DNA is TGCAGCGTTGAAGGGACCGCATCCTACAATGAGCAGTTCTTC. Translating gives CSVEGTASYNEQFF.

In this sample, this clonotype turned up many times. V usage is TRBV6-1 and J usage is TRBJ2-5; no definite D call. CDR1 and CDR2 from the germline V gene are MNHNS and SASEGT. The CDR3 loop spans 10 amino acids. Trimming left V 4 bases short and J 7 bases short, with 4 bases between. CDR3 sequence reads: CASSGGTQYF. CDR3 coding DNA: TGTGCCAGCAGTGGGGGGACCCAGTACTTC.

This clonotype was seen a handful of times. The chain's CDR3 is CASSLDSLSNEQYF. In nucleotides, the CDR3 is TGTGCCAGCAGCTTAGACTCTTTATCCAACGAGCAGTACTTC. V is TRBV11-3 and J is TRBJ2-7; D is uncertain. From germline, CDR1 is SGHNT and CDR2 YENEEA. This CDR3 is built from 14 residues. V was pared by 0 bases and J by 5 bases, with 11 bases between.

The chain couples TRBV30 to TRBJ2-7, with D maybe TRBD1 (5 bases). In germline, CDR1 is GTSNPN, CDR2 SVGIG (reference sequence). Trimming cost V 3 bases and J 4 bases, with 25 bases left between them. The CDR3 is 17 amino acids. The CDR3: CAWRSRGKYRKRYEQYF. CDR3 DNA: TGTGCCTGGAGGTCCCGCGGAAAATACAGGAAGAGGTACGAGCAGTACTTC.